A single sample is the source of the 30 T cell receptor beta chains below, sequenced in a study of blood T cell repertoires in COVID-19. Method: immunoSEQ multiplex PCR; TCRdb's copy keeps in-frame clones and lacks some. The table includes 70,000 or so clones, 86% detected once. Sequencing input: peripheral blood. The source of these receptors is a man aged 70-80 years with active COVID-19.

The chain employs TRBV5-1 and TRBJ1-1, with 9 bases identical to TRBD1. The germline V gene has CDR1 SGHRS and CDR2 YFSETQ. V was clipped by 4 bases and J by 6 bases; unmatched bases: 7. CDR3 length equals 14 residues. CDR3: CASSPTGQGPEAFF. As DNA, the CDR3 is TGCGCCAGCAGCCCCACGGGACAGGGTCCTGAAGCTTTCTTT.

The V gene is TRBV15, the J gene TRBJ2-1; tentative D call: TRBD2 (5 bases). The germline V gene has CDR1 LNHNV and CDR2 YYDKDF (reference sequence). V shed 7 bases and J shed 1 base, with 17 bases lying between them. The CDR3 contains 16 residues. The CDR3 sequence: CATMAAWGVSYNEQFF. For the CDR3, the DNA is TGTGCCACCATGGCCGCCTGGGGAGTGTCCTACAATGAGCAGTTCTTC.

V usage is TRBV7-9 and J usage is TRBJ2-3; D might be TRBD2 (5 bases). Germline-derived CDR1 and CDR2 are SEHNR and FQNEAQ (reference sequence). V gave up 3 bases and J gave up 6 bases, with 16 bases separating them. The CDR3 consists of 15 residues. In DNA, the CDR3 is TGTGCCAGCAGCTTGGCTAGCAGCCCCACCGATACGCAGTATTTT. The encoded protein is CASSLASSPTDTQYF.

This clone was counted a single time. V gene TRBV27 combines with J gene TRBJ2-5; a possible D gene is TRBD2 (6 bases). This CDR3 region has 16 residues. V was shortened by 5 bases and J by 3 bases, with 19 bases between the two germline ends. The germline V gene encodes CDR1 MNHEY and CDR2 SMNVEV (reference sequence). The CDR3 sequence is CASSGWAGSAKETQYF. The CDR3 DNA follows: TGTGCCAGCAGTGGTTGGGCGGGATCAGCAAAAGAGACCCAGTACTTC.

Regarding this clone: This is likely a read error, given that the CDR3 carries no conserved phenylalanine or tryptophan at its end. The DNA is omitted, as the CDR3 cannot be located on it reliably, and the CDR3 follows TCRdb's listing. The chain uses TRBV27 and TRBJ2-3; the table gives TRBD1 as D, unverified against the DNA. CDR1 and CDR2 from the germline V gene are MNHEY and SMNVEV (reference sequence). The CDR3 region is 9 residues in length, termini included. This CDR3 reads CASSPHRGS.

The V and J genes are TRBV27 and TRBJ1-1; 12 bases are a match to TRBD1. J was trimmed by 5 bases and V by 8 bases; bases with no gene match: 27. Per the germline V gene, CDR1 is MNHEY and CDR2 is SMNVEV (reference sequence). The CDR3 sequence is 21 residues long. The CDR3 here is CASHRRWDRGQRGLAATEAFF. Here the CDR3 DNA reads TGTGCCAGCCACCGGCGCTGGGACAGGGGGCAGAGAGGGTTGGCCGCGACTGAAGCTTTCTTT.

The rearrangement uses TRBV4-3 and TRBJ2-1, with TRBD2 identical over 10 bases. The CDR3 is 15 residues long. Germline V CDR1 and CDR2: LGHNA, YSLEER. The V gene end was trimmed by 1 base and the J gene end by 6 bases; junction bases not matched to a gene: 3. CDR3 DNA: TGCGCCAGCAGCCAAGGACTAGCGGGCCCCAATGAGCAGTTCTTC. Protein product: CASSQGLAGPNEQFF.

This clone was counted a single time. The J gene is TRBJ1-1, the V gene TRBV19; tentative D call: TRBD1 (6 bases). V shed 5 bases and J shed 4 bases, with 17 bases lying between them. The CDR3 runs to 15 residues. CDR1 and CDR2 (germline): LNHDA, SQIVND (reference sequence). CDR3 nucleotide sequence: TGTGCCAGTAGTTTTGTCGCCAGGGGTGGCACTGAAGCTTTCTTT. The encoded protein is CASSFVARGGTEAFF.

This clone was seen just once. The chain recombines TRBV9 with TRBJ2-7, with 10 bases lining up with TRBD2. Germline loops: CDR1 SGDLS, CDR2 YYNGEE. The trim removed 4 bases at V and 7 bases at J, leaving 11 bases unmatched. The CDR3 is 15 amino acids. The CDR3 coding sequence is TGTGCCAGCAGCCAAAGCGGGAGGGCCGGGGGTGAGCAGTACTTC. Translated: CASSQSGRAGGEQYF.

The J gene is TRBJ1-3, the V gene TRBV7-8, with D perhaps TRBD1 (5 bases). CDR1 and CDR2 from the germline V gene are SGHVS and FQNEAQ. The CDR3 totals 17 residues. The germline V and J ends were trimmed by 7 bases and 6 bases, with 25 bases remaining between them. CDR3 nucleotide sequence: TGTGCCAGCAACCCACGGGACGGTCTGTGGGGGGAAAACACCATATATTTT. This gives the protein CASNPRDGLWGENTIYF.

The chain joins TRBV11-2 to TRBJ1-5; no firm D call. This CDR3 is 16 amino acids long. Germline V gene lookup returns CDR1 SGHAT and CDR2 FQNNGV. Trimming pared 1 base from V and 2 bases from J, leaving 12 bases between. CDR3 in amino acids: CASSLGAREGNQPQHF. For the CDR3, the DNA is TGTGCCAGCAGCTTAGGGGCGCGGGAGGGCAATCAGCCCCAGCATTTT.

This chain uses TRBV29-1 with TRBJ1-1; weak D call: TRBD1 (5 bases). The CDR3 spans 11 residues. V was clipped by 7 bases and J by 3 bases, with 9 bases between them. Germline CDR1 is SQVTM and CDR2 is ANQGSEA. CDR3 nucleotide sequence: TGCAGCGCGAAAGGGGACACTGAAGCTTTCTTT. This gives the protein CSAKGDTEAFF. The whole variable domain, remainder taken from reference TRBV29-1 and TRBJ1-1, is SAVISQKPSRDICQRGTSLTIQCQVDSQVTMMFWYRQQPGQSLTLIATANQGSEATYESGFVIDKFPISRPNLTFSTLTVSNMSPEDSSIYLCSAKGDTEAFFGQGTRLTVV.

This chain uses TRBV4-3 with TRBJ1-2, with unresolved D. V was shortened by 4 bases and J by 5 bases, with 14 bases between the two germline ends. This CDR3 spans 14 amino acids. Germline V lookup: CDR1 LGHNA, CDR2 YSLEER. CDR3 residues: CASSPQTEKYGYTF. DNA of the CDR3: TGCGCCAGCAGCCCGCAGACGGAGAAATATGGCTACACCTTC.

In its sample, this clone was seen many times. The CDR3 sequence: CAISESGGQPQHF. The CDR3 bases are TGTGCCATCAGTGAGTCGGGGGGTCAGCCCCAGCATTTT. The genes are TRBV10-3 and TRBJ1-5; TRBD1 might be the D (5 bases). The CDR3 spans 13 residues. Trimming left V 0 bases short and J 6 bases short, with 6 bases between. Per the germline V gene, CDR1 is ENHRY and CDR2 is SYGVKD.

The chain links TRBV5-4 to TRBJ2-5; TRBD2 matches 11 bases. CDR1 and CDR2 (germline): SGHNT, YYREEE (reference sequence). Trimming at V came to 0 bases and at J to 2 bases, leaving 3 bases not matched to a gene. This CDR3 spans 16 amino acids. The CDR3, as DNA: TGTGCCAGCAGCTTGGGAACTAGCGGGGGACAAGAGACCCAGTACTTC. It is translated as CASSLGTSGGQETQYF. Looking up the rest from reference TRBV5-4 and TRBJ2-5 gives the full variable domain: ETGVTQSPTHLIKTRGQQVTLRCSSQSGHNTVSWYQQALGQGPQFIFQYYREEENGRGNFPPRFSGLQFPNYSSELNVNALELDDSALYLCASSLGTSGGQETQYFGPGTRLLVL.

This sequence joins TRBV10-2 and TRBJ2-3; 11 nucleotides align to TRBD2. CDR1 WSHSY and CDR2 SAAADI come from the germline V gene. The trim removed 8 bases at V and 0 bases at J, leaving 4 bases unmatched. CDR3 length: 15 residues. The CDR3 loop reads CASRRTSGSTDTQYF. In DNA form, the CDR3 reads TGCGCCAGCCGGAGGACTAGCGGGAGCACAGATACGCAGTATTTT.

In DNA, the CDR3 is TGTGCCAGTAGTATAGATCAAATAGCGGGCAAAGAGACCCAGTACTTC. This sequence encodes CASSIDQIAGKETQYF. V usage is TRBV19 and J usage is TRBJ2-5; 7 bases map to TRBD2. Germline V gene lookup returns CDR1 LNHDA and CDR2 SQIVND (reference sequence). The CDR3 contains 16 residues. The J segment lost 3 bases and the V segment lost 0 bases, leaving 7 bases of the junction unmatched.

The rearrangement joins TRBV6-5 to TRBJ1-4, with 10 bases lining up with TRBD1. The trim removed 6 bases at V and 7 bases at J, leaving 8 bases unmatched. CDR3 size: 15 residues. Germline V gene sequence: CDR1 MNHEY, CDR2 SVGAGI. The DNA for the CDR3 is TGTGCCAGCAGCCCCGACAGGGGGCGTGGTGAAAAACTGTTTTTT. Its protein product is CASSPDRGRGEKLFF.

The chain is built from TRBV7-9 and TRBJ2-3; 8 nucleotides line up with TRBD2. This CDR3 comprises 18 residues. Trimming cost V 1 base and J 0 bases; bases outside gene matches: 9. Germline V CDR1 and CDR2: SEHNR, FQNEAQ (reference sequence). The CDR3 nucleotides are TGTGCCAGCAGCTTAGTGGTGGCTAGCGGGCCTAGCACAGATACGCAGTATTTT. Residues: CASSLVVASGPSTDTQYF.

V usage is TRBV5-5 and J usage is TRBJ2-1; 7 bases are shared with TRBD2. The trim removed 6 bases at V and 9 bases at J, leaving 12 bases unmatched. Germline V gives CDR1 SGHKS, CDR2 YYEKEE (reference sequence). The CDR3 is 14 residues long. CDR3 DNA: TGTGCCAGCATTGGGGTTATAGCGGGTGGTGAGCAGTTCTTC. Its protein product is CASIGVIAGGEQFF.

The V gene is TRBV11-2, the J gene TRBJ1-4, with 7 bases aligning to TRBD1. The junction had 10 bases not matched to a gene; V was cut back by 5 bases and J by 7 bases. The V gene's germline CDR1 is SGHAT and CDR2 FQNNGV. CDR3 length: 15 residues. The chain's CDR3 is CASSLQGGLGEKLFF. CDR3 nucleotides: TGTGCCAGCAGCCTCCAGGGGGGTTTGGGTGAAAAACTGTTTTTT.

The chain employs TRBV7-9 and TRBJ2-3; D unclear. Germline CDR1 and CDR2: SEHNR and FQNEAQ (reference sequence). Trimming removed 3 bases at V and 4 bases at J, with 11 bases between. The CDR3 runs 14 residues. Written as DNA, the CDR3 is TGTGCCAGCAGCTTTGGCCCCCGGGCAGATACGCAGTATTTT. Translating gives CASSFGPRADTQYF.

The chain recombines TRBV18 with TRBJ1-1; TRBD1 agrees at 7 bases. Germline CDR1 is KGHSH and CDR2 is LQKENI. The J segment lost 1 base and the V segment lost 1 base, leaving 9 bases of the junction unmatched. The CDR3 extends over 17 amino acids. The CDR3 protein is CASSPLHLQGTNTEAFF. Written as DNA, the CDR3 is TGTGCCAGCTCACCACTACACCTACAGGGGACGAACACTGAAGCTTTCTTT.

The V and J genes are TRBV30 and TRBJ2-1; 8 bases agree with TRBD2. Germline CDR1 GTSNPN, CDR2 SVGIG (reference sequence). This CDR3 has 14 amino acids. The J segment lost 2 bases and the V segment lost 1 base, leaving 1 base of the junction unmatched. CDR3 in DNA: TGTGCCTGGAGTGGTAGCGGGACCTACAATGAGCAGTTCTTC. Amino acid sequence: CAWSGSGTYNEQFF.

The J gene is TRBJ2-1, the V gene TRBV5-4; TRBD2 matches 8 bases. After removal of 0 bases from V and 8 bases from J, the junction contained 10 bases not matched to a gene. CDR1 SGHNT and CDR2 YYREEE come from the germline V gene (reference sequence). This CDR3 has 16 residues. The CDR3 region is CASSLGGGRPPDEQFF. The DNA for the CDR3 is TGTGCCAGCAGCTTGGGCGGGGGGAGACCCCCGGATGAGCAGTTCTTC.

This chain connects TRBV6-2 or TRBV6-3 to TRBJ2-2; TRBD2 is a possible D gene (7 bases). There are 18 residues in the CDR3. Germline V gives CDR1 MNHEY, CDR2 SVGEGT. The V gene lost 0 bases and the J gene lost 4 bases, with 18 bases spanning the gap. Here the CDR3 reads CASSYSSIRGATTGELFF. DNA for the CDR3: TGTGCCAGCAGTTACTCGAGTATTCGGGGGGCCACCACCGGGGAGCTGTTTTTT.

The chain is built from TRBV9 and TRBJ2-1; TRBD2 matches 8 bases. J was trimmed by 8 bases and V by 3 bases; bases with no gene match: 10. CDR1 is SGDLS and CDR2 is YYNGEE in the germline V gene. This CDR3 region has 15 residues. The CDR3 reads CASSETTAGVDEQFF. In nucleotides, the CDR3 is TGTGCCAGCAGCGAAACAACAGCGGGAGTCGATGAGCAGTTCTTC.

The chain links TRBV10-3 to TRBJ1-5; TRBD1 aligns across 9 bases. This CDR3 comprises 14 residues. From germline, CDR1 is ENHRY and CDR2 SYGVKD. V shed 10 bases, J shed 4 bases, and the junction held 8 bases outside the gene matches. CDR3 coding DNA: TGTGCCACGGGAGGGGACAGGGCGAATCAGCCCCAGCATTTT. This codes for CATGGDRANQPQHF.

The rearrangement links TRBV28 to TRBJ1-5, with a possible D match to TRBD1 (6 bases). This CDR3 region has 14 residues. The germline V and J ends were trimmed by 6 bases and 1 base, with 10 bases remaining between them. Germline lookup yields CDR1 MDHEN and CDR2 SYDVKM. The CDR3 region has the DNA TGTGCCAGCAGCCAAACAGGGAGCAATCAGCCCCAGCATTTT. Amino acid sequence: CASSQTGSNQPQHF.

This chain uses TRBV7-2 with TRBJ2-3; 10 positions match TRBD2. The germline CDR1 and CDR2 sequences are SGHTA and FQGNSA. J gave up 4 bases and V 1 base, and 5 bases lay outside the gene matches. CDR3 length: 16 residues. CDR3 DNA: TGTGCCAGCAGCTTAGGAGGGACTAGCGTGGCAGATACGCAGTATTTT. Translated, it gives CASSLGGTSVADTQYF. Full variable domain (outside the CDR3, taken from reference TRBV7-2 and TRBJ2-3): GAGVSQSPSNKVTEKGKDVELRCDPISGHTALYWYRQSLGQGLEFLIYFQGNSAPDKSGLPSDRFSAERTGGSVSTLTIQRTQQEDSAVYLCASSLGGTSVADTQYFGPGTRLTVL.